The TCR beta chain described here comes from a study of cytomegalovirus exposure and HLA in healthy donors. Primers included in the PCR were 60 Vbeta and 13 Jbeta primers. TCRdb's copy holds only in-frame clones and misses some; the assay was immunoSEQ multiplex PCR. The sample has approximately 27,000 clones. The donors (healthy individuals) were bone marrow donors. V was cut by 6 bases and J by 8 bases, with 14 bases left in between. CDR1 is MNHNS, CDR2 SASEGT, per germline. The CDR3 has 13 amino acids. This TCR derives from a man aged 25-45 years in good health and CMV-seronegative. The sequencing sample was made of PBMCs. The V gene is TRBV6-1, the J gene TRBJ1-5, with D possibly matching TRBD1 (6 bases). The chain's CDR3 is CASRTGQNKPQHF. The CDR3 bases are TGTGCCAGCAGGACCGGACAGAACAAGCCCCAGCATTTT.